This TCR beta chain was captured by sequencing in a study of control samples from healthy donors and cancer patients (dated by TCRdb to about 2020). Library preparation used the immunoSEQ multiplex PCR assay. The table comes from immuneACCESS by way of TCRdb, which keeps in-frame sequences with V and J called. Part of the clones is missing from these tables; in studies checked, under half for an unresolved V gene and the rest for unknown reasons. In all, the sample holds 130,000 to 150,000 clones, and roughly 92% of those were seen once. The top ten clones comprise about 11% of the sample. A remark on this clone: Its antigen remains undetermined. No much larger clone is present one base from it, and per-base qualities are unavailable.

V is clipped by 2 bases and J by 4 bases, and the sequence between their germline boundaries is 11 bases long. The CDR3 spans 15 residues, from the cysteine through the phenylalanine. CDR3 DNA only is kept here, 45 bases in frame from base 1. Looking up the germline V gene (reference sequence) yields CDR1 WNHNN and CDR2 SYGVQD. The receptor was derived from a man younger than 45 in good health. Rearrangement joined TRBV10-1 to TRBJ2-2, with a tentative D gene TRBD2 over 6 matching bases. Input material: blood. The CDR3 sequence is CASSEGGTGTGELFF. The nucleotide sequence reads TGCGCCAGCAGTGAGGGAGGGACCGGCACCGGGGAGCTGTTTTTT.